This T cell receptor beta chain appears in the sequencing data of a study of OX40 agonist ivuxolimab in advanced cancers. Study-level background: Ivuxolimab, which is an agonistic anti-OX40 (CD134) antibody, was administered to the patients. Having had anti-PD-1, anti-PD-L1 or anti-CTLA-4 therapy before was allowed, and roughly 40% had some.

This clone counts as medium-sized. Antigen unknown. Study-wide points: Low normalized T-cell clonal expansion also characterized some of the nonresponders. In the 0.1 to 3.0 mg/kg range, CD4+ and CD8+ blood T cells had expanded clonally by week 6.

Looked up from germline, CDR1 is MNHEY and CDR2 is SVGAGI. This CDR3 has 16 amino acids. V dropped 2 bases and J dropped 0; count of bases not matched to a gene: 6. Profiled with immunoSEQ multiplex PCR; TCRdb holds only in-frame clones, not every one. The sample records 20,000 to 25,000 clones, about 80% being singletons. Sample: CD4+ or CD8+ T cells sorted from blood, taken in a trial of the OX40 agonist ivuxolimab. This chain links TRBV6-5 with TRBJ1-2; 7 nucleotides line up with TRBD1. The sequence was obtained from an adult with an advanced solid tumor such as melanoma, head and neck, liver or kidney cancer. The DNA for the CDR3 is TGTGCCAGCAGTTACGCGGGGCAGGGGGCTAACTATGGCTACACCTTC. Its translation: CASSYAGQGANYGYTF.